Listed below are T cell receptor beta chains from one sample, sequenced in a study of neurological immune-mediated disorders. One entry per CDR3 protein results from TCRdb running MiXCR on the 5' RACE reads. This table has about 66,000 distinct CDR3 sequences, about 4% appearing once. The source material was PBMCs. The receptors originated from a man under 40 with multiple sclerosis. The CDR3 runs from the conserved cysteine through the conserved F or W. D genes are given only for firm matches. Each size is once, few, many, or a class for an expanded clone.

CDR3nt: TGCGCCAGCAGCCAAGCGAGGGGGGGATCGAGTCAGCCCCAGCATTTT; CDR3aa: CASSQARGGSSQPQHF; abundance: many; j_gene: TRBJ1-5; d_gene: NA; v_gene: TRBV4-1
CDR3nt: TGTGCCAGCAGTGAAGCCTTAGGAGGGGGCGGCTACACCTTC; CDR3aa: CASSEALGGGGYTF; abundance: many; j_gene: TRBJ1-2; d_gene: TRBD1; v_gene: TRBV2
CDR3nt: TGTGCCAGCTCACCACCGCGACAGGGAGCGGATTCACCCCTCAACTTT; CDR3aa: CASSPPRQGADSPLNF; abundance: few; j_gene: TRBJ1-6; d_gene: TRBD1; v_gene: TRBV18
CDR3nt: TGCGCCAGCAGCTCTACAGGGACAAGCACAGATACGCAGTATTTT; CDR3aa: CASSSTGTSTDTQYF; abundance: many; j_gene: TRBJ2-3; d_gene: NA; v_gene: TRBV5-1
CDR3nt: TGCGCCAGCAGCCCAGGTCGGGGGTTGACCAAAAACATTCAGTACTTC; CDR3aa: CASSPGRGLTKNIQYF; abundance: many; j_gene: TRBJ2-4; d_gene: NA; v_gene: TRBV4-1
CDR3nt: TGCGCCAGCAGCACATGGACGGGACTGAACACTGAAGCTTTCTTT; CDR3aa: CASSTWTGLNTEAFF; abundance: many; j_gene: TRBJ1-1; d_gene: NA; v_gene: TRBV5-1
CDR3nt: TGCGCCAGCAGCGGTACGGAAGCCTACGAGCAGTACTTC; CDR3aa: CASSGTEAYEQYF; abundance: many; j_gene: TRBJ2-7; d_gene: NA; v_gene: TRBV5-1
CDR3nt: TGCAGTGGGTTCCTCGGACAGGTCGGGGGGGGAAATACGCAGTATTTT; CDR3aa: CSGFLGQVGGGNTQYF; abundance: many; j_gene: TRBJ2-3; d_gene: NA; v_gene: TRBV20-1
CDR3nt: TGTGCCAGCAGCGCGCCTAGCGGCAACGAGCAGTACTTC; CDR3aa: CASSAPSGNEQYF; abundance: few; j_gene: TRBJ2-7; d_gene: TRBD2; v_gene: TRBV7-2
CDR3nt: TGTGCCAGCTCACCGGGTGGGACGGACTCACCCCTCCACTTT; CDR3aa: CASSPGGTDSPLHF; abundance: many; j_gene: TRBJ1-6; d_gene: NA; v_gene: TRBV18